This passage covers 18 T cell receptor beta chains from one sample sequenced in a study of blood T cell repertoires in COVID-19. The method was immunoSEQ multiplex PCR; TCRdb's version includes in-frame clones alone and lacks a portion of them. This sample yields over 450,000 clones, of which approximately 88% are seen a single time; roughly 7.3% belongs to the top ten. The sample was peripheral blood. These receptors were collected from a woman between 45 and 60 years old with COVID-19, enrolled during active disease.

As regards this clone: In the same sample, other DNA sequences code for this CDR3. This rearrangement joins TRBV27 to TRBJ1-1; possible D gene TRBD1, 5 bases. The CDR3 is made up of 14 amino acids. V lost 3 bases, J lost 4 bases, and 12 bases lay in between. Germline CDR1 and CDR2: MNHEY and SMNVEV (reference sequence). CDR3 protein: CASSFNPGGTEAFF. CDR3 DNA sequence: TGTGCCAGCAGTTTTAATCCGGGGGGCACTGAAGCTTTCTTT.

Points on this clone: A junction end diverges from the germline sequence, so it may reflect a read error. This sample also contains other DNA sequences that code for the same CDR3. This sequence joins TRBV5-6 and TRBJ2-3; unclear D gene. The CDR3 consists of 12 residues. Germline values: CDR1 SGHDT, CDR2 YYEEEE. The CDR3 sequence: CASSLGRDTQYF. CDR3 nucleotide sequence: TGTGCCAGCAGTTTGGGTCGAGATACGCAGTATTTT.

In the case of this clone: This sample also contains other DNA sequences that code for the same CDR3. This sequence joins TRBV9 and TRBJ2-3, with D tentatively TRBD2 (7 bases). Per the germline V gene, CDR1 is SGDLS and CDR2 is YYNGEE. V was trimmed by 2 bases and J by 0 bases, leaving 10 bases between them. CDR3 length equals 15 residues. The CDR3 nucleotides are TGTGCCAGCAGCGTTGGGGGGGCTAGCACAGATACGCAGTATTTT. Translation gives CASSVGGASTDTQYF.

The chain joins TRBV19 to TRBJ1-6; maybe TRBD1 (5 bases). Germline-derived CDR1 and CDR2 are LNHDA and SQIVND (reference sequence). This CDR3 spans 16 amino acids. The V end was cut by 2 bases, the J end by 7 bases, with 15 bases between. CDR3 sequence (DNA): TGTGCCAGTAGTATAAGTCGAGACAGAATAAATTCACCCCTCCACTTT. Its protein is CASSISRDRINSPLHF.

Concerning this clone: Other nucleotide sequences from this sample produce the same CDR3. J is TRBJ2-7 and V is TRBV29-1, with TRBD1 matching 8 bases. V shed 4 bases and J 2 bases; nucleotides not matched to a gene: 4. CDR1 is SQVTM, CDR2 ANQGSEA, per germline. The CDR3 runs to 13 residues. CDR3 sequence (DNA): TGCAGCGTTGCGGAGACAGGGGCCTACGAGCAGTACTTC. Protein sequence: CSVAETGAYEQYF.

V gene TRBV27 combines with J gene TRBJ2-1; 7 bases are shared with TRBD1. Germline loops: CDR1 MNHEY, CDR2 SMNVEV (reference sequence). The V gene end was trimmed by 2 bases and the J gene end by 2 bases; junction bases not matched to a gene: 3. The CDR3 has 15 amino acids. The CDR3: CASSLIGGPYNEQFF. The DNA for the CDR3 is TGTGCCAGCAGTTTAATAGGGGGCCCCTACAATGAGCAGTTCTTC.

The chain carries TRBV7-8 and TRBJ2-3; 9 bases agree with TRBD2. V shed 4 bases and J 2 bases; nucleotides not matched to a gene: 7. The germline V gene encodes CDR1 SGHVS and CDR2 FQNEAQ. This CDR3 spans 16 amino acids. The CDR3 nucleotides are TGTGCCAGCAGCTCCCGTAGACTAGCGGCCACAGATACGCAGTATTTT. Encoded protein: CASSSRRLAATDTQYF.

CDR3 region: CASSPKRQGAYGYTF. As DNA, the CDR3 is TGTGCCAGCAGCCCGAAACGACAGGGTGCCTATGGCTACACCTTC. The gene calls are TRBV7-2 and TRBJ1-2; 7 bases match TRBD1. The V gene's germline CDR1 is SGHTA and CDR2 FQGNSA. CDR3 size: 15 residues. V lost 5 bases to trimming and J lost 4 bases; unmatched junction nucleotides: 10.

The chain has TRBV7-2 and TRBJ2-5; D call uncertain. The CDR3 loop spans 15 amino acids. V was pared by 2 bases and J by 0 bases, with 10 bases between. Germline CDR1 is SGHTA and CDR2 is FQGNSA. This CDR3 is CASSLLGLYQETQYF. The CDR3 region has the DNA TGTGCCAGCAGCTTACTAGGCCTGTACCAAGAGACCCAGTACTTC.

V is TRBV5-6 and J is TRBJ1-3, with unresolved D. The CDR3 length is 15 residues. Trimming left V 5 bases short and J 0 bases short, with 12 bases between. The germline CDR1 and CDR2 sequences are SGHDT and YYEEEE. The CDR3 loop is CASRSAGVSGNTIYF. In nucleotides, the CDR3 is TGTGCCAGCAGATCCGCGGGAGTCTCTGGAAACACCATATATTTT.

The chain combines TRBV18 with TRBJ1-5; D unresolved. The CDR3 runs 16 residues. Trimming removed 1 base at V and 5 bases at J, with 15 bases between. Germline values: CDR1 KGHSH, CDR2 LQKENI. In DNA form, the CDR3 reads TGTGCCAGCTCACCACGGTCCCTACTCGGGGATCAGCCCCAGCATTTT. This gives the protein CASSPRSLLGDQPQHF.

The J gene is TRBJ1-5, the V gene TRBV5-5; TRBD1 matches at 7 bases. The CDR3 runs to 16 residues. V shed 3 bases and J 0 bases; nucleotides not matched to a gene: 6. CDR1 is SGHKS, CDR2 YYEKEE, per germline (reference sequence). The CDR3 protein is CASSWGTDLSNQPQHF. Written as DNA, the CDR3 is TGTGCCAGCAGCTGGGGGACAGACCTTAGCAATCAGCCCCAGCATTTT.

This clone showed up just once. The CDR3 spells CASSGGRGINYGYTF. The DNA of the CDR3 is TGTGCCAGCAGTGGGGGGAGGGGTATCAACTATGGCTACACCTTC. J is TRBJ1-2 and V is TRBV28; D is possibly TRBD1 (5 bases). This CDR3 is built from 15 residues. Germline values: CDR1 MDHEN, CDR2 SYDVKM. Trimming took off 5 bases at V and 2 bases at J, with 15 bases between the two ends.

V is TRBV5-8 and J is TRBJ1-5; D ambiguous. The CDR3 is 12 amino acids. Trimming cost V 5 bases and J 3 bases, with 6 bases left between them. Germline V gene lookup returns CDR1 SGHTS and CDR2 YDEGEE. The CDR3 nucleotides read TGTGCCAGCAGTCCTATCAATCAGCCCCAGCATTTT. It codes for CASSPINQPQHF.

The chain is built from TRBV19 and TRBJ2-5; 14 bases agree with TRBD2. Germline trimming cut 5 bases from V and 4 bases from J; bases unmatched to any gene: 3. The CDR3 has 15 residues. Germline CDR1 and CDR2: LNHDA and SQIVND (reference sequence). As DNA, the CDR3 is TGTGCCAGTAGTCCGGGACTAGCGGGGGTAGAGACCCAGTACTTC. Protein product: CASSPGLAGVETQYF.

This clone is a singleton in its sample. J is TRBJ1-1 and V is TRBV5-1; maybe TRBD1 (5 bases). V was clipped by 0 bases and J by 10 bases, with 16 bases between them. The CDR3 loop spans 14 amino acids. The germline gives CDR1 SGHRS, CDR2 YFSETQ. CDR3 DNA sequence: TGCGCCAGCAGCTTGGTCGCCAGCCAGGGAGGAGCTTTCTTT. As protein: CASSLVASQGGAFF.

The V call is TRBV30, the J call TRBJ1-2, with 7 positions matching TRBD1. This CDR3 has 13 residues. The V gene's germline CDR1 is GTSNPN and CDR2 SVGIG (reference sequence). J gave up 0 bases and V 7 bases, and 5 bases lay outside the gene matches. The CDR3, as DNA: TGTGCCTTGACAGGGCTAGCTAACTATGGCTACACCTTC. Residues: CALTGLANYGYTF.

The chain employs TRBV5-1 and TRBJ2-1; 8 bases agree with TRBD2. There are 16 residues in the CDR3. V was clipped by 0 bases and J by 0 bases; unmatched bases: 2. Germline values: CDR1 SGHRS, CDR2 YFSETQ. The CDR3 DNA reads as TGCGCCAGCAGCTTGGCCGGGACTAGCTCCTACAATGAGCAGTTCTTC. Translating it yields CASSLAGTSSYNEQFF.